The entry that follows covers one TCR beta chain sequence. The specificity of this receptor is unknown. Per-base qualities were not stored, and no clone one base away is much larger. A distance of 14 bases separates the germline ends of V and J, which lose 5 bases and 7 bases respectively. The germline V gene (reference sequence) gives CDR1 as SEHNR and CDR2 as FQNEAQ. The CDR3 runs 13 residues from the cysteine to the phenylalanine. Only the CDR3 part of the read is kept: 39 bases, read in frame from the first base. The collaborating institutions used their own protocols to collect whole blood in K2EDTA tubes. Collaborator samples were shipped for TCRbeta analysis as frozen whole blood, isolated PBMCs, or DNA extracted from either sample type. TCRbeta CDR3 regions were amplified from genomic DNA using the immunoSEQ Assay, a bias-controlled multiplex PCR. In the original analysis: The number of nucleated cells in each sample was estimated by amplification of reference gene primers within the assay. Sequence reads were collapsed and filtered to measure the absolute abundance of every unique TCRbeta CDR3 rearrangement. For each sample, productive Simpson clonality was calculated as the square root of Simpson's diversity index over productive rearrangements. In its TCRdb copy, this immuneACCESS table keeps in-frame sequences only and misses some clones. Where compared with another copy, unresolved V genes explain less than half of these, and the others have no known cause. V and J calls plus clone size are reproduced from that table; the DNA served to infer D and trimming. This sample holds about 250,000 clones; approximately 82% were observed only once. The biggest ten clones account for approximately 5.3% of the sample.

These data are taken from a study of blood T cell repertoires in COVID-19 (dated by TCRdb to the early 2020s). Regarding the research as a whole: Samples from collaborators originated in the United States, Italy and Spain and spanned both the acute and convalescent phases of COVID-19. The prospective study material was composed of cDNA or gDNA derived from T cells, B-cell-depleted T cells, or PBMCs. Subjects who had been exposed to COVID-19, were actively infected with it, or had recovered from it provided the deeply sampled blood TCRbeta repertoires that made up the dataset. A freely available public database, intended as a resource for researchers studying the immune response to SARS-CoV-2, is where the repertoires were released. Samples were obtained from the ongoing ImmuneRACE study (first 160 participants) and from 1,254 subjects provided by 6 global collaborators. Sample metadata almost always included a de-identified subject ID, COVID-19 status, age in years and sex. Where available, HLA class I and class II types were taken from metadata supplied by the sample provider and were not determined by assay-based typing.

Overall results and qualifications from the work: Clinical and demographic metadata were provided uncurated, with the amount varying by source and participant.

The sample taken for sequencing was peripheral blood. The chain is encoded by TRBV7-9 joined to TRBJ1-2, with the D gene too uncertain to name. This TCR was sampled from a man aged 80 or over with acute or convalescent COVID-19. The CDR3 protein is CASSQSLYSGYTF. The DNA sequence is given as TGTGCCAGCAGCCAATCTCTCTACTCTGGCTACACCTTC.